A selection of T cell receptor beta chains follows, all from one sample in a study of cytomegalovirus exposure and HLA in healthy donors. Sequencing was performed with immunoSEQ multiplex PCR; in TCRdb, only in-frame clones are kept and a portion is missing. The data show about 160,000 clones, around 84% seen once. The sample taken for sequencing was PBMCs. The receptors shown here come from a boy aged 2-9 years in good health and CMV-seronegative. The CDR3 runs from the conserved cysteine through the conserved F or W. The D gene is left open where the match is weak. The size field is filled for only some rows; it gives once, few, many or a size class.

d_call	v_call	clone_size	j_call	cdr3_nt	cdr3_aa
-	TRBV7-9	-	TRBJ2-2	TGTGCCAGCAGATTAGGAGCAGGGGTTAACACCGGGGAGCTGTTTTTT	CASRLGAGVNTGELFF
-	TRBV10-3	-	TRBJ1-1	TGTGCCATCATGGGGGCGGAAAAGGGGGCTGAAGCTTTCTTT	CAIMGAEKGAEAFF
TRBD1	TRBV11-2	-	TRBJ2-7	TGTGCCAGCAGCTATTCGGGACAGGGGAGATACGAGCAGTACTTC	CASSYSGQGRYEQYF
TRBD1	TRBV28	-	TRBJ1-1	TGTGCCAGCAAGGACAGGGAAGCTTTCTTT	CASKDREAFF
-	TRBV9	-	TRBJ2-3	TGTGCCAGCAGCGGCGGGACCACAGATACGCAGTATTTT	CASSGGTTDTQYF
-	TRBV6-5	-	TRBJ2-3	TGTGCCAGCACCGGGGGGCTCAGCACAGATACGCAGTATTTT	CASTGGLSTDTQYF
TRBD1	TRBV7-9	-	TRBJ1-1	TGTGCCAGCAGCTTACCACGACAGGGTGGGGACACTGAAGCTTTCTTT	CASSLPRQGGDTEAFF
-	TRBV7-9	-	TRBJ1-1	TGTGCCAGCAGCCGCAGGGTTACTTCGGACACTGAAGCTTTCTTT	CASSRRVTSDTEAFF
TRBD1	TRBV5-1	-	TRBJ2-5	TGCGCCAGCAGCACTGACAGGGGGCGCGGGACCCAGTACTTC	CASSTDRGRGTQYF
-	TRBV2	-	TRBJ2-1	TGTGCCAGCAGCAGAGTGCAGGGGCCTACAAATGAGCAGTTCTTC	CASSRVQGPTNEQFF
-	TRBV28	-	TRBJ1-6	TGTGCCAGCAAAACTCGAAGCTCCTATAATTCACCCCTCCACTTT	CASKTRSSYNSPLHF
TRBD2	TRBV6-6	-	TRBJ2-7	TGTGCCAGCCTGAGCGGGGTCGTTGTCTTC	CASLSGVVVF
TRBD2	TRBV27	-	TRBJ2-1	TGTGCCAGCAGTTTATCCAAACCGCAGGGAGGGGATGAGCAGTTCTTC	CASSLSKPQGGDEQFF
-	TRBV9	-	TRBJ2-2	TGTGCCAGCAGCCTCTGGGGACTCCCGAACACCGGGGAGCTGTTTTTT	CASSLWGLPNTGELFF
-	TRBV2	-	TRBJ2-3	TGTGCCAGTGGGGGGGGGCCGGGCACAGATACGCAGTATTTT	CASGGGPGTDTQYF
TRBD1	TRBV9	-	TRBJ1-1	TGTGCCAGCACGACAGGGCGGGACACTGAAGCTTTCTTT	CASTTGRDTEAFF
-	TRBV6-6	once	TRBJ1-6	TGTGCCAGCATTCAGGGACACCAAAATTCACCCCTCCACTTT	CASIQGHQNSPLHF
TRBD2	TRBV7-8	-	TRBJ2-1	TGTGCCAGCAGCCCGCTCCCCCGGGAGCGGGGGGATGAGCAGTTCTTC	CASSPLPRERGDEQFF